These 18 T cell receptor beta chains were sequenced from one sample in a study of circulating and synovial CD4+ cells in juvenile arthritis. Profiled with immunoSEQ multiplex PCR; TCRdb holds only in-frame clones, not every one. The sample includes tens of thousands of clones, around 93% of them seen just once. The sample consisted of CD4+ T cells from blood. These receptors originate from a human donor with juvenile idiopathic arthritis.

The J gene is TRBJ2-2, the V gene TRBV5-1; TRBD2 aligns across 8 bases. The CDR3 is 15 amino acids. J gave up 0 bases and V 6 bases, and 4 bases lay outside the gene matches. Germline V gene data show CDR1 as SGHRS and CDR2 as YFSETQ. DNA for the CDR3: TGCGCCAGCACCAAAGCGGGAGCGAACACCGGGGAGCTGTTTTTT. Residues: CASTKAGANTGELFF.

The chain uses TRBV7-3 and TRBJ2-7, with a tentative D call TRBD2 (7 bases). Trimming took off 5 bases at V and 6 bases at J, with 14 bases between the two ends. Looked up from germline, CDR1 is SGHTA and CDR2 is FQGTGA. The CDR3 has 13 amino acids. The CDR3 spells CASSPGGRSEQYF. The CDR3 DNA sequence: TGTGCCAGCAGCCCCGGGGGGCGGAGCGAGCAGTACTTC.

The V call is TRBV5-1, the J call TRBJ1-4; D unclear. V lost 2 bases and J 5 bases, leaving 10 bases between the germline ends. Germline CDR1 reads SGHRS; CDR2 reads YFSETQ. The CDR3 contains 14 residues. CDR3 loop: CASSLVGGNEKLFF. The CDR3 DNA reads as TGCGCCAGCAGCTTAGTTGGAGGGAATGAAAAACTGTTTTTT.

V and J are TRBV7-3 and TRBJ2-6; D possibly corresponds to TRBD1 (6 bases). This CDR3 comprises 13 residues. Germline V gives CDR1 SGHTA, CDR2 FQGTGA. V lost 5 bases and J lost 12, with 14 bases in between. In nucleotides, the CDR3 is TGTGCCAGCAGCGCCGGACAGAGGAGCGTCCTGACTTTC. It is translated as CASSAGQRSVLTF.

The V and J genes are TRBV11-2 and TRBJ2-3, with 14 nucleotides matching TRBD2. This CDR3 region has 16 residues. V gave up 6 bases and J gave up 5 bases; unmatched junction bases: 7. Germline V lookup: CDR1 SGHAT, CDR2 FQNNGV. The CDR3 is CASRPTSGRARDTQYF. The CDR3 DNA follows: TGTGCCAGCAGGCCGACTAGCGGGAGGGCAAGAGATACGCAGTATTTT.

The gene calls are TRBV9 and TRBJ2-7, with D tentatively TRBD2 (5 bases). Deletions cut 4 bases from V and 5 bases from J, with 19 bases between. CDR1 SGDLS and CDR2 YYNGEE come from the germline V gene. CDR3 size: 15 residues. The CDR3 protein is CASSPLGGPGDEQYF. Written as DNA, the CDR3 is TGTGCCAGCAGCCCACTAGGCGGTCCTGGCGACGAGCAGTACTTC.

The chain carries TRBV2 and TRBJ2-5; 10 nucleotides agree with TRBD2. V was pared by 6 bases and J by 4 bases, with 14 bases of the junction left unmatched. This CDR3 has 17 residues. Germline V gives CDR1 SNHLY, CDR2 FYNNEI. The CDR3 nucleotides are TGTGCCAGCAGGCGGGGGAATCTAGCGGGAGCGCGAGAGACCCAGTACTTC. This codes for CASRRGNLAGARETQYF.

The chain joins TRBV28 to TRBJ2-7; D is possibly TRBD2 (6 bases). CDR3 length: 16 residues. V gave up 2 bases and J gave up 4 bases, with 18 bases separating them. Germline CDR1 reads MDHEN; CDR2 reads SYDVKM. The CDR3 here is CASSLDFPGTGYEQYF. Written as DNA, the CDR3 is TGTGCCAGCAGTTTAGATTTTCCCGGGACTGGGTACGAGCAGTACTTC.

This chain links TRBV5-1 with TRBJ2-3, with TRBD2 identical over 9 bases. V dropped 4 bases and J dropped 2; count of bases not matched to a gene: 11. The CDR3 has 17 residues. Germline CDR1 reads SGHRS; CDR2 reads YFSETQ. The CDR3 sequence is CASSLGTSGLNTDTQYF. The CDR3 bases are TGCGCCAGCAGCCTGGGTACTAGCGGGCTAAACACAGATACGCAGTATTTT.

The gene calls are TRBV15 and TRBJ2-5; 8 bases map to TRBD2. This CDR3 contains 14 residues. The V segment lost 8 bases and the J segment 4 bases; nucleotides outside the gene matches: 9. Germline CDR1 reads LNHNV; CDR2 reads YYDKDF (reference sequence). The CDR3 is CATGLAGGLETQYF. CDR3 bases: TGTGCCACCGGATTGGCGGGAGGATTAGAGACCCAGTACTTC.

CDR3 residues: CASSFRTSGSHEQYF. The CDR3 DNA reads TGTGCCAGCAGCTTTCGGACTAGCGGGTCCCACGAGCAGTACTTC. The gene calls are TRBV28 and TRBJ2-7, with TRBD2 matching over 11 bases. The CDR3 spans 15 residues. Germline loops: CDR1 MDHEN, CDR2 SYDVKM. The J segment lost 5 bases and the V segment lost 6 bases, leaving 9 bases of the junction unmatched.

This sequence joins TRBV2 and TRBJ2-7, with TRBD2 matching over 9 bases. Per the germline V gene, CDR1 is SNHLY and CDR2 is FYNNEI. This CDR3 has 14 amino acids. With 4 bases clipped from V and 4 bases from J, the junction kept 5 bases outside the gene matches. The CDR3 here is CASSVEAGGYEQYF. The CDR3 DNA reads TGTGCCAGCAGTGTGGAAGCGGGAGGTTACGAGCAGTACTTC.

J is TRBJ1-5 and V is TRBV30; D might be TRBD1 (6 bases). V lost 2 bases and J 9 bases, leaving 14 bases between the germline ends. The CDR3 loop spans 13 amino acids. The germline V gene encodes CDR1 GTSNPN and CDR2 SVGIG (reference sequence). CDR3 in amino acids: CAWSQSTGTPQHF. CDR3 DNA sequence: TGTGCCTGGAGTCAGAGTACAGGGACGCCCCAGCATTTT.

The CDR3: CASSLRKGVDEQFF. CDR3 nucleotides: TGTGCCAGCAGCCTTAGGAAGGGGGTAGATGAGCAGTTCTTC. The chain has TRBV7-9 and TRBJ2-1, with a possible D match to TRBD1 (6 bases). This CDR3 has 14 residues. Trimming took off 5 bases at V and 8 bases at J, with 16 bases between the two ends. Germline loops: CDR1 SEHNR, CDR2 FQNEAQ (reference sequence).

The J gene is TRBJ2-5, the V gene TRBV2; the match to TRBD1 covers 8 bases. Germline loops: CDR1 SNHLY, CDR2 FYNNEI. Germline trimming cut 4 bases from V and 4 bases from J; bases unmatched to any gene: 5. The CDR3 runs 14 residues. In DNA form, the CDR3 reads TGTGCCAGCAGTGGTCGACAGGGGACAGAGACCCAGTACTTC. It codes for CASSGRQGTETQYF.

V is TRBV19 and J is TRBJ2-5; the match to TRBD2 covers 12 bases. Per germline, CDR1 LNHDA and CDR2 SQIVND (reference sequence). With 1 base clipped from V and 4 bases from J, the junction kept 4 bases outside the gene matches. This CDR3 has 16 residues. The DNA for the CDR3 is TGTGCCAGTAGTATAGGACTAGCGGGAGTATTAGAGACCCAGTACTTC. This translates into CASSIGLAGVLETQYF.

The genes are TRBV9 and TRBJ1-1; possible D gene TRBD1, 5 bases. CDR1 is SGDLS, CDR2 YYNGEE, per germline. CDR3 length: 14 amino acids. V dropped 0 bases and J dropped 2 bases, with 8 bases sitting between them. The CDR3 loop reads CASSVGGRNTEAFF. Written as DNA, the CDR3 is TGTGCCAGCAGCGTAGGGGGCAGAAACACTGAAGCTTTCTTT.

The chain is built from TRBV27 and TRBJ2-3, with TRBD1 matching 11 bases. V shed 3 bases and J 3 bases; nucleotides not matched to a gene: 5. Per the germline V gene, CDR1 is MNHEY and CDR2 is SMNVEV (reference sequence). This CDR3 spans 16 amino acids. The CDR3, as DNA: TGTGCCAGCAGTTTTCCCGGGACAGGGGGAACAGATACGCAGTATTTT. This encodes CASSFPGTGGTDTQYF.